A selection of T cell receptor beta chains follows, all from one sample in a study of cytomegalovirus exposure and HLA in healthy donors. Generated by immunoSEQ multiplex PCR, the TCRdb table keeps only in-frame clones and is missing some. Here the sample spans some 110,000 clones, approximately 80% being singletons. Specimen: PBMCs. Receptors were obtained from a man in his fifties in good health and CMV-seronegative. Each CDR3 is given with its conserved first and last residue. The D gene is left open where the match is weak. Clone size is shown for a subset of rows, as once, few, many or a class of expanded clone.

>NA|TRBV7-2|TRBJ2-3|TRBD2
TGTGCCAGCAGCCTGACTAGCGATACGCAGTATTTT
CASSLTSDTQYF
>few|TRBV30|TRBJ2-3|NA
TGTGCCTGGAGGTGGACAGTGGGAGTCGGGGTATCCACAGATACGCAGTATTTT
CAWRWTVGVGVSTDTQYF
>NA|TRBV5-1|TRBJ2-2|TRBD1
TGCGCCAGCAGCTTGACGGTCCAGGGGGACACCGGGGAGCTGTTTTTT
CASSLTVQGDTGELFF
>NA|TRBV4-2|TRBJ1-1|NA
TGTGCCAGCAGCCAAGTTTCGAATATCCAGGTGAACACTGAAGCTTTCTTT
CASSQVSNIQVNTEAFF
>NA|TRBV5-1|TRBJ2-6|TRBD1
TGCGCCAGCAGCTTGCGCACTTCGGGACAGTTACTCTCTGGGGCCAACGTCCTGACTTTC
CASSLRTSGQLLSGANVLTF
>NA|TRBV5-1|TRBJ1-1|NA
TGCGCCAGCAGCTTGGTCCCGTTCTCTGAAGCTTTCTTT
CASSLVPFSEAFF
>NA|TRBV18|TRBJ1-3|NA
TGTGCCAGCTCACCAGAGGCAAGGGGAAACACCATATATTTT
CASSPEARGNTIYF
>NA|TRBV19|TRBJ2-1|NA
TGTGCCAGTAGTATTATGGCTCGATTACCCTACAATGAGCAGTTCTTC
CASSIMARLPYNEQFF
>NA|TRBV9|TRBJ2-1|TRBD1
TGTGCCAGCAGCGCCAGGGACAGCGAATCCTCCTACAATGAGCAGTTCTTC
CASSARDSESSYNEQFF
>NA|TRBV6-1|TRBJ2-7|NA
TGTGCCAGCGGCAGGGGACATAGCGATGGGAGGGAGTACTTC
CASGRGHSDGREYF
>NA|TRBV4-1|TRBJ1-3|TRBD1
TGCGCCAGCAGCCATCAAAGGGACAGGGGGGACACCATATATTTT
CASSHQRDRGDTIYF
>NA|TRBV6-6|TRBJ2-3|NA
TGTGCCAGCAGTTACTTAAAAGGGGTTCGGACAGATACGCAGTATTTT
CASSYLKGVRTDTQYF
>NA|TRBV2|TRBJ1-6|NA
TGTGCCAGCAGTGTAGGGGGTTTCATTTCACCCCTCCACTTT
CASSVGGFISPLHF
>NA|TRBV6-5|TRBJ1-3|NA
TGTGCCAGCAGGCCTACCGGGGGCTCTGGAAACACCATATATTTT
CASRPTGGSGNTIYF
>once|TRBV6-5|TRBJ1-1|TRBD1
TGTGCCAGCAGTTACGCAGGGGGCAATACTGAAGCTTTCTTT
CASSYAGGNTEAFF
>NA|TRBV19|TRBJ2-5|NA
TGTGCCAGTAGTATGAGTGCCCAAGAGACCCAGTACTTC
CASSMSAQETQYF
>few|TRBV7-2|TRBJ2-7|NA
TGTGCCAGCAGCTTAGCGGGTTGGCAGGGGTTGGTCCACGAGCAGTACTTC
CASSLAGWQGLVHEQYF
>NA|TRBV5-1|TRBJ2-2|NA
TGCGCCAGCAGAGAGGCAACGAACACCGGGGAGCTGTTTTTT
CASREATNTGELFF
>NA|TRBV4-2|TRBJ1-2|NA
TGTGCCAGCAGCCAAGAGGGGGCCTGGGAAGGGGGTAACTATGGCTACACCTTC
CASSQEGAWEGGNYGYTF
>NA|TRBV4-2|TRBJ2-2|TRBD1
TGTGCCAGCAGCCAGACAGGGCCCACCGGGGAGCTGTTTTTT
CASSQTGPTGELFF
>NA|TRBV5-8|TRBJ2-2|NA
TGTGCCAGAGCAGGGGAAGTGGGTACCGGGGAGCTGTTTTTT
CARAGEVGTGELFF
>NA|TRBV28|TRBJ1-6|NA
TGTGCCAGCAGTTACCCATACGTCCGGGATTCACCCCTCCACTTT
CASSYPYVRDSPLHF
>few|TRBV7-9|TRBJ1-1|NA
TGTGCCAGCAGCTTAGGGGGGCCCCGGGCTTTCTTT
CASSLGGPRAFF
>few|TRBV7-2|TRBJ2-5|NA
TGTGCCAGCAGCTTAGTCCAAACTGCAGGGCAAGAGACCCAGTACTTC
CASSLVQTAGQETQYF